This record concerns one TCR beta chain sequence. Original processing methods: Estimation of nucleated cell counts relied on the amplification of reference gene primers. Generated by immunoSEQ multiplex PCR, the TCRdb table keeps only in-frame clones and is missing some. V, J and clone size were drawn from that table, and D and trimming were deduced from the DNA. This sample carries 160,000 or so clones, more than 75% of them seen once, and the ten largest clones take 8.4%. V shed 6 bases, J shed 9 bases, and the junction held 15 bases outside the gene matches. Germline CDR1 and CDR2: SGHTA and FQGNSA. This CDR3 spans 16 amino acids. These data originate in a study of blood T cell repertoires in COVID-19. Across the study: Donors in the United States, Italy and Spain gave samples during acute or convalescent COVID-19. PBMCs, B-cell-depleted T cells, or T cells provided the cDNA or gDNA that made up the material.

This TCR was sampled from a woman between 65 and 79 years old with acute or convalescent COVID-19. The V call is TRBV7-2, the J call TRBJ2-4; 9 positions match TRBD2. Input material: peripheral blood. The CDR3 DNA follows: TGTGCCAGCAGAGACACCGGCGCGGGGGGGCGGGCCATTCAGTACTTC. Residues: CASRDTGAGGRAIQYF. The variable domain in full, with the rest retrieved from reference TRBV7-2 and TRBJ2-4, is GAGVSQSPSNKVTEKGKDVELRCDPISGHTALYWYRQSLGQGLEFLIYFQGNSAPDKSGLPSDRFSAERTGGSVSTLTIQRTQQEDSAVYLCASRDTGAGGRAIQYFGAGTRLSVL.